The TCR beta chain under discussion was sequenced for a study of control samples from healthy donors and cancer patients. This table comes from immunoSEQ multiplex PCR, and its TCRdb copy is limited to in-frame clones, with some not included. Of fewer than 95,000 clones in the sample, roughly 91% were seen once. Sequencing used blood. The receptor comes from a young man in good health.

The CDR3 is CASSWGGTANYGYTF. The CDR3 region has the DNA TGCGCCAGCAGCTGGGGCGGGACAGCTAACTATGGCTACACCTTC. J is TRBJ1-2 and V is TRBV5-1; TRBD1 matches at 7 bases. V lost 3 bases, J lost 0 bases, and 5 bases stayed unmatched. Germline lookup yields CDR1 SGHRS and CDR2 YFSETQ. The CDR3 consists of 15 residues.